A single sample is the source of the 28 T cell receptor beta chains below, sequenced in a study of post-analysis software for immune sequencing data (dated by TCRdb to about 2015). Their antigens remain unidentified. What the authors observed across the whole study: Patients showed significantly higher frequencies than controls for five TRBV segments, among them TRBV5-6, TRBV5-1 and TRBV20-1.

The library was made by PCR. Sequencing was performed on an Illumina HiSeq 2500. To reduce PCR and sequencing biases, unique molecular identifiers were built into the TCR beta cDNA libraries. Using fastp at Q25 and MiXCR, TCRdb reprocessed the public reads and kept productive beta chains. Identical CDR3 proteins give one entry, which carries the most common genes and DNA. This sample comprises around 180,000 distinct CDR3 sequences, 30% of them detected only once. The ten largest clones capture approximately 1.6% of the sample. Sequencing was carried out using blood. These TCRs come from a girl between 10 and 17 years old with multiple sclerosis.

The V and J genes are TRBV29-1 and TRBJ2-2, with 8 bases lining up with TRBD1. CDR3 length equals 14 residues. The germline gives CDR1 SQVTM, CDR2 ANQGSEA. V lost 4 bases and J lost 7; bases outside the gene matches: 8. The CDR3 region is CSVGRDRGVGELFF. As DNA, the CDR3 is TGCAGCGTTGGCCGAGACAGGGGTGTCGGGGAGCTGTTTTTT.

This clonotype was counted ten times or more. The chain carries TRBV20-1 and TRBJ2-4, with 10 bases matching TRBD2. This CDR3 contains 19 residues. The germline gives CDR1 DFQATT, CDR2 SNEGSKA (reference sequence). Trimming removed 0 bases from V and 1 base from J; junction bases left unmatched: 12. The CDR3 region has the DNA TGCAGTGCTAGAGAGTCGCCAGCGGGAGGGCCAGGGGCCAAAAACATTCAGTACTTC. Residues: CSARESPAGGPGAKNIQYF.

There are a few counts of this clonotype. The chain carries TRBV6-2 or TRBV6-3 and TRBJ1-5; D is undetermined. Germline V CDR1 and CDR2: MNHEY, SVGEGT. V was clipped by 2 bases and J by 2 bases, with 7 bases between them. CDR3 length equals 14 residues. The CDR3 sequence is CASSYGSGNQPQHF. CDR3 nucleotides: TGTGCCAGCAGTTACGGGTCAGGCAATCAGCCCCAGCATTTT.

This clonotype appeared a few times. This rearrangement joins TRBV9 to TRBJ2-5; D perhaps matches TRBD1 (7 bases). From germline, CDR1 is SGDLS and CDR2 YYNGEE. The CDR3 is 16 amino acids. The V end was cut by 4 bases, the J end by 2 bases, with 18 bases between. CDR3 nucleotide sequence: TGTGCCAGCAGCACACCGGCAGGGGGGTATCAAGAGACCCAGTACTTC. As protein: CASSTPAGGYQETQYF. The variable domain in full, with the rest retrieved from reference TRBV9 and TRBJ2-5, is DSGVTQTPKHLITATGQRVTLRCSPRSGDLSVYWYQQSLDQGLQFLIQYYNGEERAKGNILERFSAQQFPDLHSELNLSSLELGDSALYFCASSTPAGGYQETQYFGPGTRLLVL.

The count of this clonotype is one. Germline is not matched at one junction end, which may reflect a read error. The chain carries TRBV7-2 and TRBJ2-2; 7 nucleotides match TRBD2. CDR1 is SGHTA, CDR2 FQGNSA, per germline. CDR3 length: 14 residues. CDR3 region: CASSFSGGTGELVF. The CDR3 DNA reads as TGTGCCAGCAGCTTTTCGGGGGGAACCGGGGAGCTGGTTTTT.

As regards this clonotype: One end of the junction fails to match germline, which may point to a read error. This rearrangement joins TRBV19 to TRBJ1-1; D ambiguous. The CDR3 has 13 residues. From germline, CDR1 is LNHDA and CDR2 SQIVND (reference sequence). CDR3 residues: CASSARVGTEAFF. In DNA, the CDR3 is TGTGCCAGTAGTGCAAGGGTCGGCACTGAGGCTTTCTTT. The full variable domain, its missing parts supplied by reference TRBV19 and TRBJ1-1, is DGGITQSPKYLFRKEGQNVTLSCEQNLNHDAMYWYRQDPGQGLRLIYYSQIVNDFQKGDIAEGYSVSREKKESFPLTVTSAQKNPTAFYLCASSARVGTEAFFGQGTRLTVV.

The rearrangement joins TRBV7-9 to TRBJ2-1; TRBD1 is a possible D gene (5 bases). The germline V and J ends were trimmed by 1 base and 2 bases, with 9 bases remaining between them. The CDR3 has 15 residues. Germline loops: CDR1 SEHNR, CDR2 FQNEAQ (reference sequence). DNA of the CDR3: TGTGCCAGCAGCTTAGATGGGGCCCCCTACAATGAGCAGTTCTTC. Its translation: CASSLDGAPYNEQFF.

The chain links TRBV5-5 to TRBJ1-6; D gene unclear. This CDR3 comprises 14 residues. Trimming stripped 0 bases from V and 13 bases from J, with 14 bases between. Per germline, CDR1 SGHKS and CDR2 YYEKEE (reference sequence). This CDR3 is CASSLGGADIPLHF. The CDR3 nucleotides read TGTGCCAGCAGCTTGGGTGGCGCCGATATCCCCCTCCACTTT.

This clonotype was picked up a small number of times. The V call is TRBV5-1, the J call TRBJ1-1, with TRBD1 as a possible D gene (5 bases). Germline V gives CDR1 SGHRS, CDR2 YFSETQ. The CDR3 is 12 residues long. The V end was cut by 0 bases, the J end by 8 bases, with 8 bases between. The CDR3 DNA follows: TGCGCCAGCAGCTTGGATCCAGGGGAAGCTTTCTTT. It specifies CASSLDPGEAFF.

This clonotype has just a few counts. The chain links TRBV5-1 to TRBJ2-5; D possibly corresponds to TRBD2 (6 bases). The germline CDR1 and CDR2 sequences are SGHRS and YFSETQ. CDR3 length: 13 residues. Trimming took 4 bases from V and 6 from J, leaving 13 bases between them. The CDR3 coding sequence is TGCGCCAGCAGCATACTAGCCGCGCAGACCCAGTACTTC. Translated: CASSILAAQTQYF.

This clonotype has at least ten counts. The chain combines TRBV18 with TRBJ2-3; TRBD2 matches at 7 bases. Germline V lookup: CDR1 KGHSH, CDR2 LQKENI. Trimming at V came to 2 bases and at J to 6 bases, leaving 8 bases not matched to a gene. This CDR3 has 15 amino acids. The CDR3 DNA sequence: TGTGCCAGCTCACCAGGTAGCGGGCTCAGGGATACGCAGTATTTT. The encoded protein is CASSPGSGLRDTQYF.

This chain joins TRBV4-1 and TRBJ2-5; TRBD2 might be the D (6 bases). Trimming cost V 1 base and J 2 bases, with 17 bases left between them. CDR3 length: 17 residues. Germline CDR1 and CDR2: MGHRA and YSYEKL. This chain's CDR3 is CASSQGPSGSAQETQYF. CDR3 DNA sequence: TGCGCCAGCAGCCAAGGTCCGAGCGGGTCGGCACAAGAGACCCAGTACTTC.

The rearrangement links TRBV29-1 to TRBJ1-1; the match to TRBD1 covers 10 bases. Germline V gives CDR1 SQVTM, CDR2 ANQGSEA. This CDR3 has 12 residues. V shed 7 bases and J 5 bases; nucleotides not matched to a gene: 4. CDR3 nucleotide sequence: TGCAGCGGCTGGACAGGGGGGACTGAAGCTTTCTTT. It translates to CSGWTGGTEAFF.

This clonotype turned up a few times. The chain links TRBV29-1 to TRBJ2-4; 7 positions agree with TRBD1. The CDR3 totals 13 residues. Looked up from germline, CDR1 is SQVTM and CDR2 is ANQGSEA. V was clipped by 7 bases and J by 0 bases; unmatched bases: 3. CDR3 DNA sequence: TGCAGCGCTAGGACAGGAGCCAAAAACATTCAGTACTTC. It yields the protein CSARTGAKNIQYF.

This clonotype has at least ten counts. This sequence joins TRBV7-3 and TRBJ2-1; 14 bases are shared with TRBD2. The trim removed 5 bases at V and 0 bases at J, leaving 18 bases unmatched. This CDR3 has 22 amino acids. Germline V gene data show CDR1 as SGHTA and CDR2 as FQGTGA. The CDR3, as DNA: TGTGCCAGCAGCCGCCCGGTGTCTCGACTAGCGGGAGGGGATAGCTCCTACAATGAGCAGTTCTTC. It specifies CASSRPVSRLAGGDSSYNEQFF.

This clonotype was observed at least ten times. The chain is built from TRBV7-2 and TRBJ2-3; tentatively, D is TRBD2 (5 bases). V lost 4 bases, J lost 2 bases, and 7 bases lay in between. Germline V gene data show CDR1 as SGHTA and CDR2 as FQGNSA. The CDR3 covers 13 residues. Here the CDR3 DNA reads TGTGCCAGCAGCTCGGACTTCACAGATACGCAGTATTTT. Translation: CASSSDFTDTQYF.

This clonotype appeared a few times. CDR3 nucleotide sequence: TGTGCCAGTAGTACCCAGGGAGGAGGCAATCAGCCCCAGCATTTT. Translating it yields CASSTQGGGNQPQHF. This chain links TRBV19 with TRBJ1-5; D perhaps matches TRBD1 (5 bases). Germline values: CDR1 LNHDA, CDR2 SQIVND (reference sequence). Deletions cut 4 bases from V and 2 bases from J, with 12 bases between. The CDR3 totals 15 residues.

This chain joins TRBV7-8 and TRBJ1-4, with a possible D match to TRBD1 (6 bases). Deletions cut 5 bases from V and 9 bases from J, with 16 bases between. The CDR3 loop spans 14 amino acids. Germline V gene sequence: CDR1 SGHVS, CDR2 FQNEAQ. CDR3 loop: CASSEDRLEKKLFF. The CDR3, as DNA: TGTGCCAGCAGCGAAGACAGGCTCGAGAAAAAACTGTTTTTT.

Regarding this clonotype: A much larger clone is a single base away; this may be a read error. The V gene is TRBV29-1, the J gene TRBJ2-4; 11 nucleotides line up with TRBD2. The J call is doubtful: the DNA matches TRBJ2-7 better. Germline lookup yields CDR1 SQVTM and CDR2 ANQGSEA. The CDR3 totals 14 residues. Here the CDR3 reads CSVRRLAGTYEQYF. CDR3 DNA: TGCAGCGTTAGAAGACTAGCGGGGACCTACGAGCAGTACTTC.

This clonotype turned up a few times. A much larger clone lies one base from this, so it may be a read error. V is TRBV3-1 and J is TRBJ2-1; possibly TRBD2 for D (7 bases). With 5 bases removed from V and 6 bases from J, the gap between germline ends came to 14 bases. Germline CDR1 is LGHDT and CDR2 is YNNKEL (reference sequence). The CDR3 extends over 14 amino acids. The CDR3 is CASSRGTNCNEQFF. The CDR3 DNA sequence: TGTGCCAGCAGCAGGGGGACTAACTGCAATGAGCAGTTCTTC.

The sample holds many counts of this clonotype. The chain combines TRBV20-1 with TRBJ1-5, with D hard to call. The CDR3 loop spans 16 amino acids. Per germline, CDR1 DFQATT and CDR2 SNEGSKA (reference sequence). Trimming took 1 base from V and 1 from J, leaving 14 bases between them. In DNA form, the CDR3 reads TGCAGTGCTAGAGCTGGCGACGGAAAAAGCAATCAGCCCCAGCATTTT. Its translation is CSARAGDGKSNQPQHF.

This clonotype was seen ten or more times. This chain joins TRBV3-1 and TRBJ2-5; 16 nucleotides agree with TRBD2. In germline, CDR1 is LGHDT, CDR2 YNNKEL (reference sequence). The CDR3 loop spans 16 amino acids. J was trimmed by 11 bases and V by 3 bases; bases with no gene match: 9. The CDR3, as DNA: TGTGCCAGCAGCCAGCGCGGGACTAGCGGGAGGGGTGAGCAGTACTTC. This gives the protein CASSQRGTSGRGEQYF.

In this sample, this clonotype turned up many times. The rearrangement uses TRBV5-1 and TRBJ2-3; TRBD1 might be the D (7 bases). CDR1 and CDR2 from the germline V gene are SGHRS and YFSETQ. V lost 4 bases and J lost 3, with 18 bases in between. The CDR3 covers 16 residues. The CDR3 DNA is TGCGCCAGCAGCGGAGGGGACAGAGAGAGAACAGATACGCAGTATTTT. Protein sequence: CASSGGDRERTDTQYF.

Ten or more counts support this clonotype. V usage is TRBV4-2 and J usage is TRBJ2-6, with D possibly matching TRBD2 (6 bases). The germline CDR1 and CDR2 sequences are LGHNA and YNFKEQ. Trimming removed 5 bases from V and 0 bases from J, with 11 bases in between. The CDR3 covers 16 residues. In DNA form, the CDR3 reads TGTGCCAGCAGCAAACGGGACTTCTCTGGGGCCAACGTCCTGACTTTC. Protein product: CASSKRDFSGANVLTF.

This clonotype was counted at least ten times. The chain uses TRBV25-1 and TRBJ2-7; possibly TRBD2 for D (5 bases). From germline, CDR1 is MGHDK and CDR2 SYGVNS. The CDR3 is made up of 12 amino acids. V lost 6 bases to trimming and J lost 4 bases, with 10 bases between them. The CDR3 region is CASSPTGYEQYF. The CDR3 region has the DNA TGTGCCAGCAGCCCTACGGGATACGAGCAGTACTTC.

Regarding this clonotype: A much larger clone lies a single base off, so this may be a read error. The chain has TRBV4-1 and TRBJ2-5; maybe TRBD1 (5 bases). The DNA end favors TRBJ2-7, so the J call may be wrong. Germline CDR1 reads MGHRA; CDR2 reads YSYEKL. This CDR3 has 14 residues. The CDR3 sequence: CASSQNRQNSEQYF. DNA of the CDR3: TGCGCCAGCAGCCAAAACCGACAGAACTCCGAGCAGTACTTC.

This clonotype showed up just a few times. V is TRBV5-1 and J is TRBJ2-1, with 8 bases fitting TRBD2. J lost 3 bases, V lost 6 bases, and 11 bases had no gene match. The CDR3 has 16 residues. Germline loops: CDR1 SGHRS, CDR2 YFSETQ. CDR3: CASTLASGPHYNEQFF. The CDR3 DNA reads as TGCGCCAGCACCCTAGCTAGCGGGCCCCACTACAATGAGCAGTTCTTC. The entire variable domain, with the rest obtained from reference TRBV5-1 and TRBJ2-1, is as follows: KAGVTQTPRYLIKTRGQQVTLSCSPISGHRSVSWYQQTPGQGLQFLFEYFSETQRNKGNFPGRFSGRQFSNSRSEMNVSTLELGDSALYLCASTLASGPHYNEQFFGPGTRLTVL.

This clonotype was picked up one time. The chain carries TRBV5-6 and TRBJ2-6, with a weak D call TRBD2 (7 bases). CDR1 is SGHDT and CDR2 is YYEEEE in the germline V gene. This CDR3 is 15 amino acids long. V was shortened by 3 bases and J by 5 bases, with 12 bases between the two germline ends. CDR3 sequence reads: CASSSAGARANVLTF. The DNA for the CDR3 is TGTGCCAGCAGCTCCGCGGGGGCTAGGGCCAACGTCCTGACTTTC.